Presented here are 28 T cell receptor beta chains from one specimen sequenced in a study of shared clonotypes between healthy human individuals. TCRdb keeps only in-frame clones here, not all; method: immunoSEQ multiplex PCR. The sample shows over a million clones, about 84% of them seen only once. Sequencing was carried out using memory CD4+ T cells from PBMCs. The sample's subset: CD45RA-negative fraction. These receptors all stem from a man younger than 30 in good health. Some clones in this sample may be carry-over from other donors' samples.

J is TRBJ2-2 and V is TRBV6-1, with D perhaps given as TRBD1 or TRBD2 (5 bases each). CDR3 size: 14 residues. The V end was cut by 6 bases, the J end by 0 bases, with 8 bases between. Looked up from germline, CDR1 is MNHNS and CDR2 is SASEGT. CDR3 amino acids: CASRGRPNTGELFF. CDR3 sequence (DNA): TGTGCCAGCAGGGGACGCCCGAACACCGGGGAGCTGTTTTTT.

The CDR3 region is CASSSGLVSHYEQYF. The CDR3 DNA reads TGTGCCAGCAGCTCCGGACTAGTTAGCCACTACGAGCAGTACTTC. The chain is built from TRBV7-9 and TRBJ2-7; 7 bases agree with TRBD2. V shed 4 bases and J 3 bases; nucleotides not matched to a gene: 9. Germline V gives CDR1 SEHNR, CDR2 FQNEAQ (reference sequence). This CDR3 contains 15 residues.

This chain's CDR3 is CASSLAVAAEAFF. CDR3 nucleotides: TGCGCCAGCAGCTTGGCCGTAGCAGCTGAAGCTTTCTTT. The genes are TRBV5-1 and TRBJ1-1; D uncertain. V gave up 0 bases and J gave up 6 bases, with 9 bases separating them. CDR1 SGHRS and CDR2 YFSETQ come from the germline V gene. The CDR3 totals 13 residues. Using reference TRBV5-1 and TRBJ1-1 for the parts outside the CDR3, the full variable domain is KAGVTQTPRYLIKTRGQQVTLSCSPISGHRSVSWYQQTPGQGLQFLFEYFSETQRNKGNFPGRFSGRQFSNSRSEMNVSTLELGDSALYLCASSLAVAAEAFFGQGTRLTVV.

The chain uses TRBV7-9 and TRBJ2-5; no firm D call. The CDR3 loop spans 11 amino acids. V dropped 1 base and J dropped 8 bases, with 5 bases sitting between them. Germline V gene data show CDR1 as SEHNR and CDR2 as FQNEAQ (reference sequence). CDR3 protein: CASSLGRTQYF. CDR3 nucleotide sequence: TGTGCCAGCAGCTTAGGCCGTACCCAGTACTTC.

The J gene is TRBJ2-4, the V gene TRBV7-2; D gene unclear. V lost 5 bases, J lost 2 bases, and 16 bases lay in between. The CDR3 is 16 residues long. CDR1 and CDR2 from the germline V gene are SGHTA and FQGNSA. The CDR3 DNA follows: TGTGCCAGCAGCCTTTGGCCCTCTACCTCCAAAAACATTCAGTACTTC. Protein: CASSLWPSTSKNIQYF.

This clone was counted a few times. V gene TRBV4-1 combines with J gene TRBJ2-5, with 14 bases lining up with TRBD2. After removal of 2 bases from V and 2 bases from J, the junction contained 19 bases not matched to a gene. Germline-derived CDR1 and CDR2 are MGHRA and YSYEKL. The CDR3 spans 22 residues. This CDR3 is CASSQLGLAGGTDKGSQETQYF. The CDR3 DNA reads TGCGCCAGCAGCCAATTAGGACTAGCGGGGGGAACGGATAAGGGCTCACAAGAGACCCAGTACTTC.

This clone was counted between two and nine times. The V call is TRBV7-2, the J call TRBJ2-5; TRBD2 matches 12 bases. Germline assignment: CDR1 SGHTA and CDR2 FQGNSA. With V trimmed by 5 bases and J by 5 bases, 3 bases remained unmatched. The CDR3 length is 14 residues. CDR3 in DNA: TGTGCCAGCAGCATGACTAGCGGGAGTGAGACCCAGTACTTC. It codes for CASSMTSGSETQYF.

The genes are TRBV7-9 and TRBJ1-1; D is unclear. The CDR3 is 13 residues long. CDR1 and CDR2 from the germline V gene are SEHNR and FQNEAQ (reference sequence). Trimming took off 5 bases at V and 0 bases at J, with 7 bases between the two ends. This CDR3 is CASSVDMNTEAFF. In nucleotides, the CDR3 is TGTGCCAGCAGCGTCGACATGAACACTGAAGCTTTCTTT.

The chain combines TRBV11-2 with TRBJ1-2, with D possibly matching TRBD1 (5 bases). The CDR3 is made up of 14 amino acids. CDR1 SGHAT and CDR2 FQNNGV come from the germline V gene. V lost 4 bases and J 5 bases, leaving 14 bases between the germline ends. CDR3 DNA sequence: TGTGCCAGCAGCTGGGGGGGATCGAAATATGGCTACACCTTC. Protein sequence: CASSWGGSKYGYTF.

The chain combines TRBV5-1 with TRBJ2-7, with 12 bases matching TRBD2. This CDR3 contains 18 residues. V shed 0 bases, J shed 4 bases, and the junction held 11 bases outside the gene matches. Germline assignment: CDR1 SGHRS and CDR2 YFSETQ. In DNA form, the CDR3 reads TGCGCCAGCAGCTTGGGAACTAGCGGGAGGACAACATTATACGAGCAGTACTTC. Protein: CASSLGTSGRTTLYEQYF.

DNA for the CDR3: TGTGCCAGCAGGCCACAGAGATTCAATGGCTACACCTTC. Encoded protein: CASRPQRFNGYTF. V is TRBV6-5 and J is TRBJ1-2; D call uncertain. CDR1 is MNHEY and CDR2 is SVGAGI in the germline V gene. The CDR3 sequence is 13 residues long. Trimming cost V 6 bases and J 6 bases, with 14 bases left between them.

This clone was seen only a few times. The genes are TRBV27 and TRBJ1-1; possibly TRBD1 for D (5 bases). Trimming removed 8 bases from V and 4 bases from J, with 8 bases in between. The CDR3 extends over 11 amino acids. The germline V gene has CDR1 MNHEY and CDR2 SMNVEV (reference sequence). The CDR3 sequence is CASQGVTEAFF. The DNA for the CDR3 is TGTGCCAGCCAGGGCGTCACTGAAGCTTTCTTT.

The CDR3: CASSEGLAGGPYEQYF. The CDR3 coding sequence is TGTGCCAGCAGCGAGGGACTAGCGGGAGGCCCCTACGAGCAGTACTTC. J is TRBJ2-7 and V is TRBV9, with TRBD2 matching 15 bases. CDR3 length equals 16 residues. Germline CDR1 is SGDLS and CDR2 is YYNGEE. The junction had 3 bases not matched to a gene; V was cut back by 3 bases and J by 2 bases.

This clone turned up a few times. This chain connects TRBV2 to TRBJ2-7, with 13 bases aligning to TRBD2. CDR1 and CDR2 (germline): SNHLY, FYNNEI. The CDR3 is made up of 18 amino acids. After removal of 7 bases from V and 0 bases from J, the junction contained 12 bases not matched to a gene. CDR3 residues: CASKRPGLAGRSSYEQYF. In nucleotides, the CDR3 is TGTGCCAGCAAACGTCCGGGACTAGCGGGGAGGAGCTCCTACGAGCAGTACTTC.

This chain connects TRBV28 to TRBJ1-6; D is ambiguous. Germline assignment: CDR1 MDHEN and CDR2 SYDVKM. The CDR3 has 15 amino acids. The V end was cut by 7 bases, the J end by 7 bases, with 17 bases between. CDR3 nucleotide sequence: TGTGCCAGCATCCCGTTTGGCAGCAGAAATTCACCCCTCCACTTT. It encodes CASIPFGSRNSPLHF.

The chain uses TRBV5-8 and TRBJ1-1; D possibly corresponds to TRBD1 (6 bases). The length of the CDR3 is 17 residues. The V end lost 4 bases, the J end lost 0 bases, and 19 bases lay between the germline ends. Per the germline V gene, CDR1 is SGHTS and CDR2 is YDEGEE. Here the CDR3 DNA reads TGTGCCAGCAGCCATGGGACCTCCAACAGGGTGAACACTGAAGCTTTCTTT. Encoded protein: CASSHGTSNRVNTEAFF.

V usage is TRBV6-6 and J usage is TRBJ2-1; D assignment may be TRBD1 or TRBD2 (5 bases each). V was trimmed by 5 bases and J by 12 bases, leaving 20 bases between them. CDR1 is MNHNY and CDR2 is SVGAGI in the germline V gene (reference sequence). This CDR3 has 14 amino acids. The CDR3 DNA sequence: TGTGCCAGCAGTCCGGGGACGGCTGGTTATAGGCAGTTCTTC. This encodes CASSPGTAGYRQFF.

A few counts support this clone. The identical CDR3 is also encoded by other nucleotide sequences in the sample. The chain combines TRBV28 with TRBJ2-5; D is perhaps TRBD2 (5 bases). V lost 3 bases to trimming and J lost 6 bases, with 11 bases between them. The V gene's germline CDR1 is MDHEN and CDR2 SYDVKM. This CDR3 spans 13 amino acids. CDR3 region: CASSFGGIQTQYF. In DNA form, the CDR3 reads TGTGCCAGCAGTTTCGGAGGTATACAGACCCAGTACTTC.

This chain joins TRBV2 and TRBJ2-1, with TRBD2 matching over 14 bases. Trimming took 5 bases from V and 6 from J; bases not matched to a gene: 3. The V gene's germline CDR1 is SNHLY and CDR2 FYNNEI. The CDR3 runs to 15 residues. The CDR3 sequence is CASSLTSGRVNEQFF. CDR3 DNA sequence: TGTGCCAGCAGTCTGACTAGCGGGAGGGTCAATGAGCAGTTCTTC.

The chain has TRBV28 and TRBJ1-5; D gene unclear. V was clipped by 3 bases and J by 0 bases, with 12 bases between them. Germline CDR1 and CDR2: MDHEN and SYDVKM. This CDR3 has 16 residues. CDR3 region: CASSFGSVNSNQPQHF. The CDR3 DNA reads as TGTGCCAGCAGTTTTGGGTCTGTAAATAGCAATCAGCCCCAGCATTTT.

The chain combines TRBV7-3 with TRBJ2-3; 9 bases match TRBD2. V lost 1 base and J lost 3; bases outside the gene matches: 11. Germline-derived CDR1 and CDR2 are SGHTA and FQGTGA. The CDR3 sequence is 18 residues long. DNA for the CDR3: TGTGCCAGCAGCTTAAACCCTGTTGGGCGGGAGGGAACAGATACGCAGTATTTT. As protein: CASSLNPVGREGTDTQYF.

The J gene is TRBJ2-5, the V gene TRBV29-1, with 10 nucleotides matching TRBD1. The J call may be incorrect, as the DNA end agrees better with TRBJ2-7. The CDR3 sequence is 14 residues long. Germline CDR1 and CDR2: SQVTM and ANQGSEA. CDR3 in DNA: TGCAGCGTGAGAGGACAGGGGGTCTCCTACGAGCAGTACTTC. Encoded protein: CSVRGQGVSYEQYF.

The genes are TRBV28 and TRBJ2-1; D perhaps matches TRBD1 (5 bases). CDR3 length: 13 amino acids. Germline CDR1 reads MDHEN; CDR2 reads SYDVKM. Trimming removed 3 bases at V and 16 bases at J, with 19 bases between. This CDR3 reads CASSFLSGLRCFF. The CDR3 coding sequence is TGTGCCAGCAGTTTTTTATCAGGGTTGCGGTGTTTCTTC.

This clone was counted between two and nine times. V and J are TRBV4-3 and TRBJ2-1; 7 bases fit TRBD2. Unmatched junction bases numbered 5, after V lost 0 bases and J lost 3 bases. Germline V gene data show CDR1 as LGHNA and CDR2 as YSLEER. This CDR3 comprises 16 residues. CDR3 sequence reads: CASSQDLAEIYNEQFF. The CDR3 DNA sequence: TGCGCCAGCAGCCAAGATCTAGCGGAGATCTACAATGAGCAGTTCTTC.

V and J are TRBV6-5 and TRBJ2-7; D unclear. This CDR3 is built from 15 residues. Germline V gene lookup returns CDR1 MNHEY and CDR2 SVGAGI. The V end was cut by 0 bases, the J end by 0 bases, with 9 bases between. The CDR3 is CASSYSGSASYEQYF. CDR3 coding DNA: TGTGCCAGCAGTTACTCGGGGTCTGCCTCCTACGAGCAGTACTTC.

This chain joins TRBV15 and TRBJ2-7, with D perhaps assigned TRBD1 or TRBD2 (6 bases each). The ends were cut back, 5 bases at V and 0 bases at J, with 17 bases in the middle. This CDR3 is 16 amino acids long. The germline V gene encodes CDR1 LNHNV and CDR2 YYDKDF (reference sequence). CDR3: CATSVGGTGSSYEQYF. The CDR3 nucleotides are TGTGCCACCAGCGTAGGGGGGACGGGGAGCTCCTACGAGCAGTACTTC.

For the CDR3, the DNA is TGTGCCAGCAGTTACACGGACAGCCAAGAGACCCAGTACTTC. Translating gives CASSYTDSQETQYF. This chain uses TRBV6-5 with TRBJ2-5; possible D gene TRBD1, 6 bases. V dropped 2 bases and J dropped 1 base, with 8 bases sitting between them. The germline gives CDR1 MNHEY, CDR2 SVGAGI. The CDR3 runs 14 residues.

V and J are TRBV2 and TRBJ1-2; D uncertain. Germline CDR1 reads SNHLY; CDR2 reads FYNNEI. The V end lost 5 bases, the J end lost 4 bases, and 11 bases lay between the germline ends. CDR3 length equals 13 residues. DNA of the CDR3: TGTGCCAGCAGTCCGGGTCCCGCCTATGGCTACACCTTC. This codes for CASSPGPAYGYTF.